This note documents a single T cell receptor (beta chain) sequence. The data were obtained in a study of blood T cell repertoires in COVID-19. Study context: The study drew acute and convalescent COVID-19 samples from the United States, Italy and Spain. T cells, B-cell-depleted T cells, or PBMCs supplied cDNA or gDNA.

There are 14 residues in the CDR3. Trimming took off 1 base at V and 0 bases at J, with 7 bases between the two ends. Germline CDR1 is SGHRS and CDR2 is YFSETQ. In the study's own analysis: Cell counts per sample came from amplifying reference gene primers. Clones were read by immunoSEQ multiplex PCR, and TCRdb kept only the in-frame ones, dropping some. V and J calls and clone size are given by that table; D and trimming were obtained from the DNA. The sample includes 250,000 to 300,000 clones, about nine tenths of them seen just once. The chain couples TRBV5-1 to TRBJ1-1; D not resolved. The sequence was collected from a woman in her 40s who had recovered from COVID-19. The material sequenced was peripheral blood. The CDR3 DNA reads TGCGCCAGCAGCTTGTTCGACATGAACACTGAAGCTTTCTTT. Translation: CASSLFDMNTEAFF. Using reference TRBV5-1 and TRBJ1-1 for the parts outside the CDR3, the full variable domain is KAGVTQTPRYLIKTRGQQVTLSCSPISGHRSVSWYQQTPGQGLQFLFEYFSETQRNKGNFPGRFSGRQFSNSRSEMNVSTLELGDSALYLCASSLFDMNTEAFFGQGTRLTVV.